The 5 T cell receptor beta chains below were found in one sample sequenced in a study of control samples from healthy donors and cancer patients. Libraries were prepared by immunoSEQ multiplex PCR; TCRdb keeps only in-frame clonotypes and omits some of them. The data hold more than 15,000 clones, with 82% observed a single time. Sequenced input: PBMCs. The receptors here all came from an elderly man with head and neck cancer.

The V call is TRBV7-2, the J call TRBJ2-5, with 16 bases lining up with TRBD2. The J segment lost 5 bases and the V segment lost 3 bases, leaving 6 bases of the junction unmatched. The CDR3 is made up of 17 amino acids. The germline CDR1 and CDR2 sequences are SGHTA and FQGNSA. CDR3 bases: TGTGCCAGCAGCTTGGGACTAGCGGGAGGGCCAGGGGAGACCCAGTACTTC. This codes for CASSLGLAGGPGETQYF.

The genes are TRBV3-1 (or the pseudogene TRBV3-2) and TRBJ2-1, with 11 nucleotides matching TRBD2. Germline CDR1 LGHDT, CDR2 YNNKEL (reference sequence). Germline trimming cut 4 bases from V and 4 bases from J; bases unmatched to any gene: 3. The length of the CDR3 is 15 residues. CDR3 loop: CASSPSGGPYNEQFF. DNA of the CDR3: TGTGCCAGCAGCCCTAGCGGGGGGCCTTACAATGAGCAGTTCTTC.

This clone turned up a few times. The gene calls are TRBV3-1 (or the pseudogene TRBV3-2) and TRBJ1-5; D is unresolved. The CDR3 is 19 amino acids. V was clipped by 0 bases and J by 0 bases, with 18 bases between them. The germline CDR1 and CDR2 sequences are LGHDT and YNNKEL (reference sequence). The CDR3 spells CASSQDGHSGVHSNQPQHF. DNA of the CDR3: TGTGCCAGCAGCCAAGATGGGCACTCTGGGGTGCATAGCAATCAGCCCCAGCATTTT.

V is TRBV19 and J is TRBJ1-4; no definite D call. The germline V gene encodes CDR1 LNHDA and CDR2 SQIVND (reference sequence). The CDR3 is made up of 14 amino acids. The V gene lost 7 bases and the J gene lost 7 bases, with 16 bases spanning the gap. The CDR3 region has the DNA TGTGCCAGTACCACCCCCTTCGGACTTGAAAAACTGTTTTTT. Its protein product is CASTTPFGLEKLFF.

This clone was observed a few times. The DNA of the CDR3 is TGCGCCAGCAGCTTGCCAGGGGAAAATTCACCCCTCCACTTT. Translating it yields CASSLPGENSPLHF. The J gene is TRBJ1-6, the V gene TRBV5-1; possible D gene TRBD1, 6 bases. The CDR3 loop spans 14 amino acids. Germline V gene lookup returns CDR1 SGHRS and CDR2 YFSETQ. V shed 1 base and J shed 7 bases, with 9 bases lying between them.